A selection of T cell receptor beta chains follows, all from one sample in a study of cytomegalovirus exposure and HLA in healthy donors. Sequencing used immunoSEQ multiplex PCR; TCRdb keeps in-frame clones, though not all of them. Of some 180,000 clones in the sample, more than 75% were seen once. The sequenced sample consisted of PBMCs. All receptors derive from a man between 25 and 39 years old in good health and CMV-seropositive. The CDR3 runs from the conserved cysteine through the conserved F or W. A D gene is named only where the DNA matches it firmly. Clone size, where shown, is once, few, many, or a class for clones that have expanded.

V gene: TRBV5-1; D gene: TRBD1; clone size: NA; J gene: TRBJ2-2; CDR3 protein: CASSLDRGPGELFF; CDR3 DNA: TGCGCCAGCAGCTTGGACAGGGGACCCGGGGAGCTGTTTTTT
V gene: TRBV5-1; D gene: NA; clone size: once; J gene: TRBJ2-2; CDR3 protein: CASSLGTSGNTGELFF; CDR3 DNA: TGCGCCAGCAGCTTGGGGACAAGTGGAAACACCGGGGAGCTGTTTTTT
V gene: TRBV11-2; D gene: NA; clone size: NA; J gene: TRBJ1-2; CDR3 protein: CASSAGAGYGYTF; CDR3 DNA: TGTGCCAGCAGCGCAGGGGCCGGCTATGGCTACACCTTC
V gene: TRBV4-1; D gene: NA; clone size: many; J gene: TRBJ1-1; CDR3 protein: CAIGGGMNTEAFF; CDR3 DNA: TGCGCCATCGGGGGTGGGATGAACACTGAAGCTTTCTTT
V gene: TRBV4-1; D gene: NA; clone size: NA; J gene: TRBJ2-1; CDR3 protein: CASSQSQFRGGSKQFF; CDR3 DNA: TGCGCCAGCAGCCAATCCCAATTCAGGGGGGGTTCGAAGCAGTTCTTC
V gene: TRBV4-3; D gene: NA; clone size: NA; J gene: TRBJ2-7; CDR3 protein: CASSQEKGPYEQYF; CDR3 DNA: TGCGCCAGCAGCCAAGAAAAGGGACCCTACGAGCAGTACTTC
V gene: TRBV28; D gene: TRBD2; clone size: NA; J gene: TRBJ2-7; CDR3 protein: CASTFGGADDEQYF; CDR3 DNA: TGTGCCAGCACGTTCGGGGGGGCTGACGACGAGCAGTACTTC
V gene: TRBV6-1; D gene: TRBD1; clone size: NA; J gene: TRBJ2-7; CDR3 protein: CASSDGRGPTYEQYF; CDR3 DNA: TGTGCCAGCAGTGACGGCAGGGGGCCAACCTACGAGCAGTACTTC
V gene: TRBV5-6; D gene: TRBD2; clone size: few; J gene: TRBJ2-1; CDR3 protein: CASSLEGLAGGIYNEQFF; CDR3 DNA: TGTGCCAGCAGCTTGGAAGGACTAGCGGGGGGCATTTACAATGAGCAGTTCTTC
V gene: TRBV6-5; D gene: NA; clone size: NA; J gene: TRBJ1-5; CDR3 protein: CASSPRQFNQPQHF; CDR3 DNA: TGTGCCAGCAGTCCCCGACAGTTCAATCAGCCCCAGCATTTT
V gene: TRBV4-3; D gene: TRBD2; clone size: once; J gene: TRBJ2-2; CDR3 protein: CASSRGIQRGNTGELFF; CDR3 DNA: TGCGCCAGCAGCCGGGGAATCCAGCGGGGTAACACCGGGGAGCTGTTTTTT
V gene: TRBV4-3; D gene: NA; clone size: NA; J gene: TRBJ1-3; CDR3 protein: CASSQDMRVQYF; CDR3 DNA: TGCGCCAGCAGCCAAGATATGAGGGTACAATATTTT
V gene: TRBV7-6; D gene: NA; clone size: NA; J gene: TRBJ1-1; CDR3 protein: CASSFGHQNTEAFF; CDR3 DNA: TGTGCCAGCAGCTTCGGACACCAGAACACTGAAGCTTTCTTT
V gene: TRBV9; D gene: TRBD2; clone size: NA; J gene: TRBJ2-1; CDR3 protein: CASSVGASGLSYNEQFF; CDR3 DNA: TGTGCCAGCAGCGTAGGAGCTAGCGGGCTTTCCTACAATGAGCAGTTCTTC
V gene: TRBV19; D gene: NA; clone size: NA; J gene: TRBJ1-5; CDR3 protein: CASSITFGGNSNQPQHF; CDR3 DNA: TGTGCCAGTAGTATCACTTTCGGGGGTAATAGCAATCAGCCCCAGCATTTT
V gene: TRBV10-3; D gene: TRBD1; clone size: few; J gene: TRBJ2-2; CDR3 protein: CAIQGTGGGGELFF; CDR3 DNA: TGTGCCATCCAAGGAACAGGGGGTGGCGGGGAGCTGTTTTTT
V gene: TRBV6-5; D gene: NA; clone size: NA; J gene: TRBJ1-5; CDR3 protein: CASGSNQPQHF; CDR3 DNA: TGTGCCAGCGGGAGCAATCAGCCCCAGCATTTT
V gene: TRBV4-2; D gene: NA; clone size: NA; J gene: TRBJ2-7; CDR3 protein: CASSPRSLAYEQYF; CDR3 DNA: TGTGCCAGCAGCCCCCGGAGTTTGGCCTACGAGCAGTACTTC
V gene: TRBV14; D gene: NA; clone size: NA; J gene: TRBJ1-1; CDR3 protein: CASSRSRQGGTEAFF; CDR3 DNA: TGTGCCAGCAGCCGATCCCGACAAGGGGGCACTGAAGCTTTCTTT
V gene: TRBV18; D gene: TRBD2; clone size: NA; J gene: TRBJ2-7; CDR3 protein: CASSSGSGRDEQYF; CDR3 DNA: TGTGCCAGCTCATCTGGGTCAGGGAGGGACGAGCAGTACTTC
V gene: TRBV7-9; D gene: NA; clone size: few; J gene: TRBJ2-5; CDR3 protein: CASSPEQTQYF; CDR3 DNA: TGTGCCAGCAGCCCTGAACAGACCCAGTACTTC
V gene: TRBV6-1; D gene: NA; clone size: NA; J gene: TRBJ2-7; CDR3 protein: CASSEVRPGPNYEQYF; CDR3 DNA: TGTGCCAGCAGTGAAGTTAGGCCGGGACCGAACTACGAGCAGTACTTC
V gene: TRBV15; D gene: NA; clone size: NA; J gene: TRBJ2-5; CDR3 protein: CATSRRTVEAFGETQYF; CDR3 DNA: TGTGCCACCAGCAGAAGGACAGTGGAGGCGTTCGGGGAGACCCAGTACTTC
V gene: TRBV6-6; D gene: NA; clone size: NA; J gene: TRBJ1-3; CDR3 protein: CASSSGRVGNTIYF; CDR3 DNA: TGTGCCAGCAGTTCCGGCCGGGTTGGAAACACCATATATTTT
V gene: TRBV14; D gene: NA; clone size: NA; J gene: TRBJ1-4; CDR3 protein: CASSQSRNEKLFF; CDR3 DNA: TGTGCCAGCAGCCAATCACGGAATGAAAAACTGTTTTTT
V gene: TRBV11-3; D gene: NA; clone size: NA; J gene: TRBJ1-4; CDR3 protein: CASSAGTTNNEKLFF; CDR3 DNA: TGTGCCAGCAGCGCGGGGACGACGAATAATGAAAAACTGTTTTTT
V gene: TRBV5-4; D gene: NA; clone size: NA; J gene: TRBJ1-1; CDR3 protein: CASSLAGQNTEAFF; CDR3 DNA: TGTGCCAGCAGCTTGGCGGGACAGAACACTGAAGCTTTCTTT
V gene: TRBV27; D gene: NA; clone size: NA; J gene: TRBJ2-5; CDR3 protein: CASSQIGETQYF; CDR3 DNA: TGTGCCAGCAGTCAGATTGGCGAGACCCAGTACTTC
V gene: TRBV6-5; D gene: NA; clone size: NA; J gene: TRBJ2-7; CDR3 protein: CASRDRYYEQYF; CDR3 DNA: TGTGCCAGCAGGGACAGATACTACGAGCAGTACTTC
V gene: TRBV7-9; D gene: NA; clone size: NA; J gene: TRBJ1-1; CDR3 protein: CASSIQRTEAFF; CDR3 DNA: TGTGCCAGCAGCATTCAGAGAACTGAAGCTTTCTTT
V gene: TRBV29-1; D gene: TRBD2; clone size: NA; J gene: TRBJ2-7; CDR3 protein: CSVGTSGNYEQYF; CDR3 DNA: TGCAGCGTTGGAACTAGCGGGAACTACGAGCAGTACTTC
V gene: TRBV27; D gene: NA; clone size: NA; J gene: TRBJ1-1; CDR3 protein: CASSLSGAGGPEAFF; CDR3 DNA: TGTGCCAGCAGTTTATCGGGGGCTGGGGGACCTGAAGCTTTCTTT
V gene: TRBV28; D gene: TRBD2; clone size: NA; J gene: TRBJ2-3; CDR3 protein: CASRVAGEDTQYF; CDR3 DNA: TGTGCCAGCAGGGTAGCGGGAGAGGATACGCAGTATTTT
V gene: TRBV4-2; D gene: TRBD2; clone size: NA; J gene: TRBJ2-3; CDR3 protein: CASSQKRNLAGTDTQYF; CDR3 DNA: TGTGCCAGCAGCCAAAAGCGGAATCTAGCGGGCACAGATACGCAGTATTTT
V gene: TRBV5-6; D gene: NA; clone size: NA; J gene: TRBJ2-7; CDR3 protein: CASSRGPTAPYEQYF; CDR3 DNA: TGTGCCAGCAGCAGGGGCCCCACCGCCCCCTACGAGCAGTACTTC
V gene: TRBV7-9; D gene: TRBD2; clone size: NA; J gene: TRBJ2-7; CDR3 protein: CASSFFAGEKDYEQYF; CDR3 DNA: TGTGCCAGCAGCTTTTTCGCGGGGGAAAAGGACTACGAGCAGTACTTC
V gene: TRBV9; D gene: NA; clone size: NA; J gene: TRBJ1-1; CDR3 protein: CASSVEAQGGDTEAFF; CDR3 DNA: TGTGCCAGCAGCGTAGAGGCGCAGGGCGGCGACACTGAAGCTTTCTTT
V gene: TRBV27; D gene: NA; clone size: NA; J gene: TRBJ1-4; CDR3 protein: CASSLSSRGDANEKLFF; CDR3 DNA: TGTGCCAGCAGTTTATCCTCCAGGGGAGATGCTAATGAAAAACTGTTTTTT
V gene: TRBV13; D gene: NA; clone size: NA; J gene: TRBJ2-2; CDR3 protein: CATFRVTAFTGELFF; CDR3 DNA: TGTGCCACCTTCCGAGTGACAGCCTTCACCGGGGAGCTGTTTTTT
V gene: TRBV5-1; D gene: TRBD1; clone size: few; J gene: TRBJ1-1; CDR3 protein: CASSREDRAAEAFF; CDR3 DNA: TGCGCCAGCAGCAGAGAGGACAGGGCCGCTGAAGCTTTCTTT
V gene: TRBV7-6; D gene: TRBD1; clone size: NA; J gene: TRBJ2-1; CDR3 protein: CASSLVPDRGLPYNEQFF; CDR3 DNA: TGTGCCAGCAGCTTAGTCCCCGACAGGGGACTCCCCTACAATGAGCAGTTCTTC
V gene: TRBV11-3; D gene: NA; clone size: few; J gene: TRBJ1-5; CDR3 protein: CASSLDLGGGNQPQHF; CDR3 DNA: TGTGCCAGCAGCTTAGATCTGGGGGGTGGCAATCAGCCCCAGCATTTT
V gene: TRBV27; D gene: TRBD1; clone size: NA; J gene: TRBJ1-1; CDR3 protein: CASSLGTGGLNTEAFF; CDR3 DNA: TGTGCCAGCAGTTTAGGGACAGGGGGCTTGAACACTGAAGCTTTCTTT
V gene: TRBV9; D gene: NA; clone size: NA; J gene: TRBJ2-1; CDR3 protein: CASSTGWGEQFF; CDR3 DNA: TGTGCCAGCAGCACAGGGTGGGGTGAGCAGTTCTTC
V gene: TRBV4-3; D gene: NA; clone size: NA; J gene: TRBJ1-5; CDR3 protein: CASSQDWSQPQHF; CDR3 DNA: TGCGCCAGCAGCCAAGATTGGAGTCAGCCCCAGCATTTT
V gene: TRBV2; D gene: NA; clone size: NA; J gene: TRBJ2-1; CDR3 protein: CATITVLSYNEQFF; CDR3 DNA: TGTGCCACCATAACAGTCCTCTCCTACAATGAGCAGTTCTTC
V gene: TRBV4-1; D gene: TRBD1; clone size: NA; J gene: TRBJ1-5; CDR3 protein: CASRGQRDQPQHF; CDR3 DNA: TGCGCCAGCAGGGGACAGAGAGATCAGCCCCAGCATTTT
V gene: TRBV25-1; D gene: TRBD2; clone size: NA; J gene: TRBJ2-3; CDR3 protein: CASANSGTSGVTQYF; CDR3 DNA: TGTGCCAGCGCAAATTCAGGAACTAGCGGGGTGACGCAGTATTTT
V gene: TRBV28; D gene: NA; clone size: NA; J gene: TRBJ1-5; CDR3 protein: CASSLLRGDQPQHF; CDR3 DNA: TGTGCCAGCAGTTTGTTGCGGGGAGATCAGCCCCAGCATTTT